One sample yielded the 16 T cell receptor beta chains listed below, sequenced in a study of blood T cell repertoires in COVID-19. Repertoires were generated with immunoSEQ multiplex PCR, while TCRdb's copy carries only in-frame clones and drops some. The repertoire holds about 140,000 clones, with around 80% as singletons. Source material: peripheral blood. These receptors were obtained from a woman older than 75 in a cohort sampled during active or convalescent COVID-19.

V is TRBV6-5 and J is TRBJ2-2; D may be TRBD1 (5 bases). V was cut by 2 bases and J by 8 bases, with 15 bases left in between. Germline values: CDR1 MNHEY, CDR2 SVGAGI. This CDR3 contains 15 residues. In DNA, the CDR3 is TGTGCCAGCAGTTACAACGAAGGGGCCCGAGGGGAGCTGTTTTTT. Translating gives CASSYNEGARGELFF.

V is TRBV11-3 and J is TRBJ1-1, with D maybe TRBD1 (5 bases). This CDR3 has 15 residues. Per germline, CDR1 SGHNT and CDR2 YENEEA. V shed 5 bases and J shed 1 base, with 14 bases lying between them. Written as DNA, the CDR3 is TGTGCCAGCAGCGCCGACAGCCTGGGGAACACTGAAGCTTTCTTT. The encoded protein is CASSADSLGNTEAFF.

V and J are TRBV12-3 or TRBV12-4 and TRBJ1-2; D ambiguous. Trimming removed 2 bases from V and 8 bases from J, with 9 bases in between. The CDR3 totals 12 residues. CDR3 bases: TGTGCCAGCAGTTTACCCTACAGAGGCTACACCTTC. Its translation is CASSLPYRGYTF.

The chain joins TRBV3-1 (or the pseudogene TRBV3-2) to TRBJ2-3, with 12 nucleotides matching TRBD2. Germline V gene lookup returns CDR1 LGHDT and CDR2 YNNKEL (reference sequence). V was clipped by 3 bases and J by 6 bases; unmatched bases: 4. The CDR3 has 15 residues. The CDR3 sequence is CASSHLAGGADTQYF. The CDR3 DNA is TGTGCCAGCAGCCACCTAGCGGGGGGGGCGGATACGCAGTATTTT.

The chain combines TRBV19 with TRBJ2-3; 10 nucleotides match TRBD2. The length of the CDR3 is 17 residues. CDR1 is LNHDA, CDR2 SQIVND, per germline (reference sequence). V shed 3 bases, J shed 7 bases, and the junction held 13 bases outside the gene matches. The chain's CDR3 is CASSILAGGPGVNTQYF. For the CDR3, the DNA is TGTGCCAGTAGTATTTTAGCGGGGGGCCCGGGAGTTAATACGCAGTATTTT.

V gene TRBV19 combines with J gene TRBJ1-4; tentatively, D is TRBD1 (6 bases). The CDR3 loop spans 15 amino acids. Trimming pared 4 bases from V and 9 bases from J, leaving 18 bases between. CDR1 is LNHDA and CDR2 is SQIVND in the germline V gene (reference sequence). The DNA for the CDR3 is TGTGCCAGTAGTACCCCGGCGGGGGCGCGGAAAAAACTGTTTTTT. This sequence encodes CASSTPAGARKKLFF.

The CDR3 DNA reads as TGTGCCAGTAACCGGGTTGCAACTAATGAAAAACTGTTTTTT. The encoded protein is CASNRVATNEKLFF. The chain couples TRBV19 to TRBJ1-4; D gene ambiguous. This CDR3 is 14 amino acids long. Trimming stripped 7 bases from V and 0 bases from J, with 9 bases between. Germline values: CDR1 LNHDA, CDR2 SQIVND (reference sequence).

This clone came up a few times. This sample also contains other DNA sequences that code for the same CDR3. The chain has TRBV5-1 and TRBJ1-5; a possible D gene is TRBD1 (5 bases). V shed 0 bases and J shed 2 bases, with 6 bases lying between them. Per the germline V gene, CDR1 is SGHRS and CDR2 is YFSETQ. This CDR3 spans 14 amino acids. The CDR3 reads CASSLVGGNQPQHF. For the CDR3, the DNA is TGCGCCAGCAGCTTGGTAGGGGGCAATCAGCCCCAGCATTTT.

The CDR3 spells CASSLSPQAEAFF. The CDR3 DNA is TGTGCCAGTAGTTTAAGCCCGCAGGCTGAAGCTTTCTTT. This chain connects TRBV19 to TRBJ1-1; the D is unclear. This CDR3 has 13 residues. Germline V gives CDR1 LNHDA, CDR2 SQIVND (reference sequence). The V gene lost 5 bases and the J gene lost 6 bases, with 13 bases spanning the gap.

The CDR3 bases are TGCAGTGCTGCCGGGACAGTTGAAGCTTTCTTT. Protein: CSAAGTVEAFF. The gene calls are TRBV20-1 and TRBJ1-1; 7 positions match TRBD1. The V and J ends lost 5 bases and 7 bases, in that order; junction bases with no gene match: 4. CDR1 DFQATT and CDR2 SNEGSKA come from the germline V gene (reference sequence). The CDR3 is 11 residues long.

The chain joins TRBV19 to TRBJ1-2, with 10 bases fitting TRBD1. CDR1 and CDR2 (germline): LNHDA, SQIVND (reference sequence). Losses at the gene ends were 6 bases for V and 5 bases for J; bases not matched to a gene: 15. The CDR3 is 17 residues long. Here the CDR3 reads CASSPTGTGALGYGYTF. The CDR3, as DNA: TGTGCCAGTAGCCCAACCGGGACAGGGGCCCTGGGGTATGGCTACACCTTC.

The chain joins TRBV5-1 to TRBJ2-4; 7 positions agree with TRBD1. The CDR3 has 16 residues. J gave up 7 bases and V 6 bases, and 16 bases lay outside the gene matches. In germline, CDR1 is SGHRS, CDR2 YFSETQ. In nucleotides, the CDR3 is TGCGCCAGCACCAAAGAGCCGGTTCAGGGGGAGAACATTCAGTACTTC. Translated: CASTKEPVQGENIQYF.

The V gene is TRBV29-1, the J gene TRBJ1-2; 9 nucleotides align to TRBD1. V dropped 6 bases and J dropped 4; count of bases not matched to a gene: 6. CDR1 and CDR2 from the germline V gene are SQVTM and ANQGSEA. The CDR3 loop spans 13 amino acids. The CDR3 DNA reads TGCAGCGTCGGGGACAGGGTCCGCTATGGCTACACCTTC. This encodes CSVGDRVRYGYTF.

This clone is a singleton in its sample. The gene calls are TRBV5-5 and TRBJ2-1; possibly TRBD2 for D (6 bases). The CDR3 covers 13 residues. Germline CDR1 SGHKS, CDR2 YYEKEE (reference sequence). V lost 0 bases and J 5 bases, leaving 6 bases between the germline ends. In DNA form, the CDR3 reads TGTGCCAGCAGCTTGGCGGGGGACAATGAGCAGTTCTTC. Its protein is CASSLAGDNEQFF.

The chain joins TRBV6-5 to TRBJ2-7, with TRBD1 identical over 8 bases. This CDR3 contains 15 residues. The V gene's germline CDR1 is MNHEY and CDR2 SVGAGI. The ends lost 9 bases at V and 5 bases at J; junction bases unmatched: 15. Here the CDR3 DNA reads TGTGCCAGTTCGGGGATTCAGGGGGCTAGGAACGAGCAGTACTTC. Translated, it gives CASSGIQGARNEQYF.

This chain connects TRBV9 to TRBJ1-2, with D perhaps matching TRBD1 (6 bases). The CDR3 length is 13 residues. CDR1 SGDLS and CDR2 YYNGEE come from the germline V gene. V was clipped by 5 bases and J by 2 bases, with 10 bases between them. DNA for the CDR3: TGTGCCAGCAGGCGGGGGGGCAACTATGGCTACACCTTC. It encodes CASRRGGNYGYTF.